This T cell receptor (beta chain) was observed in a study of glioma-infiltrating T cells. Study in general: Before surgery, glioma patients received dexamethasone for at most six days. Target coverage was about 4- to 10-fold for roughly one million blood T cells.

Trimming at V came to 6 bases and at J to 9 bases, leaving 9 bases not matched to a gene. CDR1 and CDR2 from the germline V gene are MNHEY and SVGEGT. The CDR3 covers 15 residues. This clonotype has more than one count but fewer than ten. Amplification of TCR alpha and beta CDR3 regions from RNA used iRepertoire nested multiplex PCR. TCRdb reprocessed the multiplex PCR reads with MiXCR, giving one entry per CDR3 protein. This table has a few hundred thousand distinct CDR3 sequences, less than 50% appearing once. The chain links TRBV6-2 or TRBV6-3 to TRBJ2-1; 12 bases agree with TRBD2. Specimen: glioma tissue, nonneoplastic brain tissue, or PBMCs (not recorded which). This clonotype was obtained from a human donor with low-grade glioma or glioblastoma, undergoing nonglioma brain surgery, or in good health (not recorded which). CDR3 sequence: CASRTTSGRSGEQFF. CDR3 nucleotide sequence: TGTGCCAGCAGAACTACTAGCGGGAGGTCGGGTGAGCAGTTCTTC.